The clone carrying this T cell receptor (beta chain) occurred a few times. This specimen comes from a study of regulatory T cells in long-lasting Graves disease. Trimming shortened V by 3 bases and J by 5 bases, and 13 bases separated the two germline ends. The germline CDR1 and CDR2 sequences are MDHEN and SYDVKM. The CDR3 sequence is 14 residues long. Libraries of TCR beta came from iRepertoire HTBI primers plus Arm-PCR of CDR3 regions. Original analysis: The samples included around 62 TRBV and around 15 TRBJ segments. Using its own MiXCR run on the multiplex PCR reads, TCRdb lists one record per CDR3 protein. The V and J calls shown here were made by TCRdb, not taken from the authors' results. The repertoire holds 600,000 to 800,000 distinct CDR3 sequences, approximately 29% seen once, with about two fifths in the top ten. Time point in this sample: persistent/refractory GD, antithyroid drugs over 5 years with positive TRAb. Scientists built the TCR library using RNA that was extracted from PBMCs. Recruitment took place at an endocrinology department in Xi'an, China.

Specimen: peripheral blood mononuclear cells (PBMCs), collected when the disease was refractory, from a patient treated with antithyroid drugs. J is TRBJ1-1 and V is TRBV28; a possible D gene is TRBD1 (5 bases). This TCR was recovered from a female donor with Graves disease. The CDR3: CASSLEGPRTEAFF. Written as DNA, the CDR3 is TGTGCCAGCAGTTTGGAGGGGCCGAGGACTGAAGCTTTCTTT.